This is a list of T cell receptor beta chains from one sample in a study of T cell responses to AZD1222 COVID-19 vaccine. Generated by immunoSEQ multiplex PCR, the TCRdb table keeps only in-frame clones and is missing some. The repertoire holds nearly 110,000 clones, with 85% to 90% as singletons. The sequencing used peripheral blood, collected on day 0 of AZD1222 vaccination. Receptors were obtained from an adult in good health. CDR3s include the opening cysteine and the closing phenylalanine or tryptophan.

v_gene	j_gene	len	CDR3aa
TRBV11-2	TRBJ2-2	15	CASSVDRGRTGELFF
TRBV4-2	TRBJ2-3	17	CASSPRRWEGRVDTQYF
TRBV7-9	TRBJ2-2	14	CASSDVAGDGELFF
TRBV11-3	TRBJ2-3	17	CASSSRGTSGSRDTQYF
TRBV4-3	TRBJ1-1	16	CASSQEMGRLNTEAFF
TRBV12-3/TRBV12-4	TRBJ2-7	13	CASSYPGSYEQYF
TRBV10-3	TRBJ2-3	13	CAIAGTTTDTQYF
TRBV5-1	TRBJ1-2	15	CASSSGQGSNYGYTF
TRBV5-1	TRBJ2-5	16	CASSLGSTGMLETQYF
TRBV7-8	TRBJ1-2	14	CASSRRGDGYGYTF
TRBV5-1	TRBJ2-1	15	CASSLERGSYNEQFF
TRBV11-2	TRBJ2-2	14	CASSLDPGTGELFF